Sequencing of this T cell receptor beta chain was carried out in a study of blood T cell repertoires in COVID-19. Study as a whole: COVID-19 samples from acute and convalescent phases originated in the United States, Italy and Spain. PBMCs, B-cell-depleted T cells, or T cells provided the cDNA or gDNA that made up the material.

Per the original data handling: Reference gene primer amplification gave estimated nucleated cell counts. Here immunoSEQ multiplex PCR was the method, and the copy in TCRdb shows in-frame clones only, minus some. V and J calls and clone size are given by that table; D and trimming were obtained from the DNA. There are around 260,000 clones in the sample; approximately 85% occur only once, and roughly 13% lies in the top ten. Germline CDR1 is SEHNR and CDR2 is FQNEAQ (reference sequence). The CDR3 contains 14 residues. V lost 7 bases to trimming and J lost 4 bases, with 16 bases between them. V is TRBV7-9 and J is TRBJ1-1; D may be TRBD1 (5 bases). This clonotype originated in a human donor in a cohort sampled during active COVID-19. The sequencing sample was made of peripheral blood. The CDR3 nucleotides are TGTGCCAGCATCGGCGGGGCCGATAGCACTGAAGCTTTCTTT. It specifies CASIGGADSTEAFF.